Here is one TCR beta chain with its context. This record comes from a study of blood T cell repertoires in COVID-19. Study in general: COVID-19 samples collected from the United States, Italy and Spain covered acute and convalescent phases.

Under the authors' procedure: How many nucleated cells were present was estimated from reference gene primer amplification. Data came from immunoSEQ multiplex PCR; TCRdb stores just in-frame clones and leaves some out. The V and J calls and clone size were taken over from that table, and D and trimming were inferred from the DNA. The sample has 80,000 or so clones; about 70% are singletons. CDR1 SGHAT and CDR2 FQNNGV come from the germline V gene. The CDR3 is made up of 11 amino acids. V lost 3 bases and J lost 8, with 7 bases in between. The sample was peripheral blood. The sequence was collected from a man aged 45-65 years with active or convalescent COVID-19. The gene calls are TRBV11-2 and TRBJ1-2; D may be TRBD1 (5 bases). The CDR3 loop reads CASSLRDGYTF. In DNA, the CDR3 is TGTGCCAGCAGCTTGCGGGACGGCTACACCTTC.